The present entry profiles one TCR beta chain with its context. Per the original data handling: It was from reference gene primer amplification that nucleated cell counts were estimated. Generated by immunoSEQ multiplex PCR, the TCRdb table keeps only in-frame clones and is missing some. Clonal size and the V and J genes are those of that table, whereas D and trimming came from the DNA. Here the sample spans under 300,000 clones, 83% being singletons. The entry originates in a study of blood T cell repertoires in COVID-19. Looking at the study overall: Sources were T cells, B-cell-depleted T cells, or PBMCs; the material itself was cDNA or gDNA.

The CDR3 runs to 15 residues. Trimming stripped 3 bases from V and 2 bases from J, with 11 bases between. The germline V gene has CDR1 LNHDA and CDR2 SQIVND (reference sequence). The V call is TRBV19, the J call TRBJ2-1; maybe TRBD2 (6 bases). The sequencing input was peripheral blood. The clonotype comes from a woman between 50 and 59 years old who had recovered from COVID-19. CDR3 sequence (DNA): TGTGCCAGTAGTATTAAGCGGGCTACCTACAATGAGCAGTTCTTC. The encoded protein is CASSIKRATYNEQFF. Looking up the rest from reference TRBV19 and TRBJ2-1 gives the full variable domain: DGGITQSPKYLFRKEGQNVTLSCEQNLNHDAMYWYRQDPGQGLRLIYYSQIVNDFQKGDIAEGYSVSREKKESFPLTVTSAQKNPTAFYLCASSIKRATYNEQFFGPGTRLTVL.